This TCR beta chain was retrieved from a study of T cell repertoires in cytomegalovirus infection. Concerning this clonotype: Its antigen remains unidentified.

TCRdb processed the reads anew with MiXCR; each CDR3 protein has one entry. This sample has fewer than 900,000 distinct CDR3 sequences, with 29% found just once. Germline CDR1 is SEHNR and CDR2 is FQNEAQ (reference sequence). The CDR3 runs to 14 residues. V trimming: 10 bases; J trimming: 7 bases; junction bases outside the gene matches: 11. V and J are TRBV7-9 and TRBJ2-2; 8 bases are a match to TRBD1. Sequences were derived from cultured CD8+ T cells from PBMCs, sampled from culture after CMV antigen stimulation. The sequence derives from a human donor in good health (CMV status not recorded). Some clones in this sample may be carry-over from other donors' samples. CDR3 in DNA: TGTGCCATACATAACCAGGGGGCGAACGGGGAGCTGTTTTTT. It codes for CAIHNQGANGELFF.